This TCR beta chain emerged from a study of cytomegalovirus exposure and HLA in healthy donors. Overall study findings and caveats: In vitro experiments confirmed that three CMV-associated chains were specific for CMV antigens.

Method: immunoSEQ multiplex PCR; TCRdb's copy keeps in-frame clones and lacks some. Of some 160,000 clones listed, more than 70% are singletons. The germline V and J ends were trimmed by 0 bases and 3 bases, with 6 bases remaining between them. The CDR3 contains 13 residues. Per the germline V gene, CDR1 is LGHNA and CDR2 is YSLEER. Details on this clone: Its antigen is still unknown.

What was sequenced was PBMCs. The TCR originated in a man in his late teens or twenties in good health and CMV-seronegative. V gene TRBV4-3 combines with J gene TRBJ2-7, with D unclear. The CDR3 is CASSQDGSYEQYF. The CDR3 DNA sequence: TGCGCCAGCAGCCAAGATGGCAGCTACGAGCAGTACTTC.